These T cell receptor beta chains were read from a single sample in a study of T cells expressing NK-cell markers. TCRdb re-called the 5' RACE reads; one entry per CDR3 protein, DNA not given. This table lists around 260,000 distinct CDR3 sequences. Material for sequencing was blood T cells: a sorted CD56 or NKG2C T cell subset, CD4+ or CD8+ T cells, or bulk PBMC T cells (not recorded which). These receptors all stem from a woman between 18 and 75 years old in good health. CDR3s include the opening cysteine and the closing phenylalanine or tryptophan.

j_gene	v_gene	CDR3aa
TRBJ2-3	TRBV5-1	CASSLGTGSSDTQYF
TRBJ2-7	TRBV20-1	CSARNPVAGGPNEQYF
TRBJ2-1	TRBV5-1	CASSDRGDLDNEQFF
TRBJ2-1	TRBV12-3/TRBV12-4	CASSSGLRYNEQFF
TRBJ2-5	TRBV5-1	CASSTTSGSGETQYF
TRBJ2-1	TRBV9	CASRQSGSGGFDEQFF
TRBJ2-3	TRBV20-1	CSAGAAGGSTDTQYF
TRBJ2-1	TRBV27	CASSWEGPYNEQFF
TRBJ2-2	TRBV4-1	CASSQVGTITGELFF
TRBJ2-1	TRBV20-1	CSAPPGGRTYNEQFF
TRBJ2-7	TRBV20-1	CSARVPSGSYEQYF
TRBJ1-5	TRBV6-2/TRBV6-3	CASGTAEGQPQHF
TRBJ1-1	TRBV24-1	CATSDTGTGLTEAFF
TRBJ2-7	TRBV10-3	CAISSGTGLSYEQYF
TRBJ2-1	TRBV6-5	CASSLTYNSYNEQFF
TRBJ1-2	TRBV2	CASSLLRTGTGEKGYGYTF
TRBJ1-4	TRBV14	CASSGLGSEKLFF
TRBJ2-2	TRBV12-5	CASAREGPGGELFF
TRBJ2-2	TRBV19	CASSPMWGTGELFF
TRBJ2-7	TRBV20-1	CSAHSGRAREQYF
TRBJ2-5	TRBV4-3	CASSQVLRGETQYF
TRBJ2-5	TRBV7-2	CASSLSNLETQYF
TRBJ2-3	TRBV20-1	CSAPNSGASTDTQYF
TRBJ1-6	TRBV3-1	CASSTRAGDFLIVGSYNSPLHF
TRBJ2-5	TRBV29-1	CSVEGYRGDFQETQYF
TRBJ1-5	TRBV19	CASSVRGDQPQHF
TRBJ1-6	TRBV23-1	CASSHCRDRGYSPLHF
TRBJ2-5	TRBV29-1	CSVDRQGKTQYF
TRBJ1-1	TRBV11-2	CASSLRAGMNTEAFF
TRBJ1-6	TRBV4-1	CASSQGNLGLHF
TRBJ1-6	TRBV4-3	CASSQDEDTGRPLHF
TRBJ1-4	TRBV2	CASSEAQGANEKLFF
TRBJ2-5	TRBV18	CASSRGNLQETQYF